This T cell receptor (beta chain) comes out of a study of blood T cells in healthy people across ages. Peripheral blood samples of 9.5 to 10 milliliters were drawn from each donor. A minimum of 7 million PBMCs was isolated per sample. Each sample provided at least 5 micrograms of extracted total RNA. Whole-study findings and limits: Fewer expanded clones and more diversity marked long-lived versus aged donors.

A J-beta primer mix and a sample-barcoded 5' primer were used in a second PCR of about 7 to 12 cycles. TCRdb reprocessed the 5' RACE reads via MiXCR and lists one record per CDR3 protein. The repertoire holds roughly 1.5 million distinct CDR3 sequences, with approximately 42% as singletons. This CDR3 region has 15 residues. CDR1 and CDR2 (germline): LGHNA, YSLEER. On this clonotype: Its matching antigen is unknown.

This sequence was found in a woman aged 18-35 years in good health. The sequencing sample was made of blood. This chain joins TRBV4-3 and TRBJ2-5; D remains ambiguous. The DNA end is a closer match to TRBJ2-7, so the J assignment may be wrong. The CDR3 region is CASSQELMRRYEQYF. The CDR3, as DNA: TGCGCCAGCAGCCAAGAATTGATGAGACGCTACGAGCAGTACTTC.